Listed here is a single TCR beta chain. Its specificity is unknown. These data originate in a study of cytomegalovirus exposure and HLA in healthy donors. The wider study: The 120 validation repertoires, a later analysis reported, used the same platform as the 550 to 700 repertoires from the first cohort.

General study findings and limits: Cytomegalovirus association was listed for approximately 160 TCR beta chains.

Assay: immunoSEQ multiplex PCR; the TCRdb copy retains only in-frame clones and omits some. The sample contains 150,000 to 200,000 clones, over 85% of which appear only once. The V segment lost 5 bases and the J segment 0 bases; nucleotides outside the gene matches: 8. The CDR3 consists of 17 residues. The V gene's germline CDR1 is MNHEY and CDR2 SMNVEV (reference sequence). The clonotype comes from a man between 18 and 29 years old in good health and CMV-seropositive. This rearrangement joins TRBV27 to TRBJ1-1, with 11 bases identical to TRBD1. Sequencing input: PBMCs. As DNA, the CDR3 is TGTGCCAGCAGTCCGGACAGGGGGCAGAATGTGAACACTGAAGCTTTCTTT. As protein: CASSPDRGQNVNTEAFF.